These 18 T cell receptor beta chains were all obtained from the same sample, sequenced in a study of blood T cell repertoires in COVID-19. Profiling relied on immunoSEQ multiplex PCR, and the TCRdb table lists in-frame clones only, not all of them. The table has about 78,000 clones, around 74% seen once. The sequencing input was peripheral blood. These receptors were taken from a human donor in a cohort sampled during active COVID-19.

This clone was observed once. This rearrangement joins TRBV19 to TRBJ1-3, with 9 bases aligning to TRBD1. Germline assignment: CDR1 LNHDA and CDR2 SQIVND (reference sequence). The CDR3 spans 15 residues. V shed 9 bases and J 3 bases; nucleotides not matched to a gene: 9. CDR3 DNA: TGTGCCAGCGCGGACAGGGGATTAGTTGGAAACACCATATATTTT. This encodes CASADRGLVGNTIYF.

The rearrangement links TRBV2 to TRBJ2-3; a weak D match, TRBD1 (6 bases). The CDR3 is 14 residues long. Germline CDR1 SNHLY, CDR2 FYNNEI. Trimming took 6 bases from V and 1 from J, leaving 11 bases between them. CDR3 in amino acids: CASSYRVGTDTQYF. In DNA, the CDR3 is TGTGCCAGCAGCTACAGGGTAGGCACAGATACGCAGTATTTT. Together with reference TRBV2 and TRBJ2-3, the CDR3 gives the full variable domain: EPEVTQTPSHQVTQMGQEVILRCVPISNHLYFYWYRQILGQKVEFLVSFYNNEISEKSEIFDDQFSVERPDGSNFTLKIRSTKLEDSAMYFCASSYRVGTDTQYFGPGTRLTVL.

The V gene is TRBV21-1, the J gene TRBJ1-1; TRBD1, as called in the table, went unchecked against the DNA. TRBV21-1 is listed as a pseudogene. The CDR3 is 14 residues long. The CDR3 region has the DNA TGTGCCAGCGACCTTGGCAGGGGTGACACTGAAGCTTTCTTT. Protein: CASDLGRGDTEAFF.

In this sample, this clone turned up a few times. V is TRBV2 and J is TRBJ1-6, with 8 bases identical to TRBD1. Trimming at V came to 4 bases and at J to 8 bases, leaving 7 bases not matched to a gene. Germline CDR1 SNHLY, CDR2 FYNNEI. The CDR3 spans 15 residues. CDR3 region: CASSADRVVHSPLHF. CDR3 nucleotides: TGTGCCAGCAGTGCGGACAGGGTGGTGCATTCACCCCTCCACTTT.

The chain combines TRBV9 with TRBJ1-1, with a tentative D call TRBD1 (5 bases). Germline-derived CDR1 and CDR2 are SGDLS and YYNGEE. The CDR3 is made up of 17 amino acids. Trimming took 2 bases from V and 5 from J, leaving 22 bases between them. The CDR3 nucleotides are TGTGCCAGCAGCGTGGGGGGAGGACTGTCCGGGAGGACTGAAGCTTTCTTT. Amino acid sequence: CASSVGGGLSGRTEAFF.

Here the CDR3 reads CASSYIPRSEQFF. The DNA for the CDR3 is TGTGCCAGCAGTTACATTCCGAGGAGCGAGCAGTTCTTC. The rearrangement uses TRBV6-2 or TRBV6-3 and TRBJ2-1; D remains ambiguous. CDR3 size: 13 residues. Looked up from germline, CDR1 is MNHEY and CDR2 is SVGEGT. V lost 2 bases, J lost 10 bases, and 12 bases lay in between.

This chain connects TRBV15 to TRBJ2-7, with 8 bases identical to TRBD1. The CDR3 loop spans 16 amino acids. Trimming at V came to 0 bases and at J to 2 bases, leaving 6 bases not matched to a gene. From germline, CDR1 is LNHNV and CDR2 YYDKDF (reference sequence). CDR3 amino acids: CATSRENRGTTYEQYF. Written as DNA, the CDR3 is TGTGCCACCAGCAGAGAAAACAGGGGGACCACCTACGAGCAGTACTTC.

This chain connects TRBV2 to TRBJ2-1, with 7 bases matching TRBD1. The length of the CDR3 is 14 residues. CDR1 and CDR2 from the germline V gene are SNHLY and FYNNEI. V lost 8 bases, J lost 4 bases, and 8 bases stayed unmatched. The CDR3 nucleotides are TGTGCCAGCCATACAGGGGCCTCGTACAATGAGCAGTTCTTC. As protein: CASHTGASYNEQFF.

In its sample, this clone was seen a few times. The V and J genes are TRBV6-5 and TRBJ2-7; 8 bases agree with TRBD2. The length of the CDR3 is 15 residues. Germline V gene data show CDR1 as MNHEY and CDR2 as SVGAGI. Trimming removed 0 bases from V and 2 bases from J; junction bases left unmatched: 3. The CDR3 sequence is CASSYSAGATYEQYF. The CDR3 region has the DNA TGTGCCAGCAGTTACTCAGCGGGGGCCACCTACGAGCAGTACTTC.

The genes are TRBV24-1 and TRBJ2-5, with TRBD2 matching 9 bases. This CDR3 is 17 amino acids long. Germline CDR1 and CDR2: KGHDR and SFDVKD. V was pared by 4 bases and J by 2 bases, with 10 bases of the junction left unmatched. The CDR3 loop reads CATSDLPALAGQETQYF. In DNA, the CDR3 is TGTGCCACCAGTGACCTGCCCGCCCTAGCGGGGCAAGAGACCCAGTACTTC.

This chain links TRBV29-1 with TRBJ2-7; 7 bases line up with TRBD1. The CDR3 has 14 amino acids. In germline, CDR1 is SQVTM, CDR2 ANQGSEA. Losses at the gene ends were 6 bases for V and 2 bases for J; bases not matched to a gene: 10. This CDR3 is CSVEIFDRAYEQYF. CDR3 DNA: TGCAGCGTGGAGATTTTCGACAGGGCCTACGAGCAGTACTTC.

This chain uses TRBV15 with TRBJ1-2, with 7 nucleotides matching TRBD1. Trimming cost V 3 bases and J 4 bases; bases outside gene matches: 2. The CDR3 covers 13 residues. Germline-derived CDR1 and CDR2 are LNHNV and YYDKDF (reference sequence). CDR3 in DNA: TGTGCCACCAGCAGGGGACAGAGCTATGGCTACACCTTC. It encodes CATSRGQSYGYTF.

The V and J genes are TRBV9 and TRBJ1-4; maybe TRBD1 (6 bases). V lost 0 bases and J 5 bases, leaving 14 bases between the germline ends. Per germline, CDR1 SGDLS and CDR2 YYNGEE. The CDR3 loop spans 16 amino acids. This CDR3 reads CASSVAPTGENEKLFF. The CDR3 DNA reads TGTGCCAGCAGCGTAGCCCCGACAGGAGAAAATGAAAAACTGTTTTTT.

This clone was observed a few times. The chain employs TRBV5-1 and TRBJ2-3; the match to TRBD1 covers 7 bases. With 4 bases clipped from V and 5 bases from J, the junction kept 16 bases outside the gene matches. Germline V gene sequence: CDR1 SGHRS, CDR2 YFSETQ. The length of the CDR3 is 17 residues. CDR3 nucleotide sequence: TGCGCCAGCAGCGGGGCCAAGGGGGCGTTTACAGGAGATACGCAGTATTTT. It specifies CASSGAKGAFTGDTQYF. The whole variable domain, remainder taken from reference TRBV5-1 and TRBJ2-3, is KAGVTQTPRYLIKTRGQQVTLSCSPISGHRSVSWYQQTPGQGLQFLFEYFSETQRNKGNFPGRFSGRQFSNSRSEMNVSTLELGDSALYLCASSGAKGAFTGDTQYFGPGTRLTVL.

The chain uses TRBV6-2 or TRBV6-3 and TRBJ1-2, with 7 positions matching TRBD1. The length of the CDR3 is 13 residues. Germline trimming cut 4 bases from V and 5 bases from J; bases unmatched to any gene: 4. Germline CDR1 is MNHEY and CDR2 is SVGEGT. The CDR3 region has the DNA TGTGCCAGCAGTTCCGGACAGGTTTATGGCTACACCTTC. Its protein product is CASSSGQVYGYTF.

This chain links TRBV27 with TRBJ1-4; D ambiguous. Trimming left V 5 bases short and J 8 bases short, with 18 bases between. The CDR3 is 15 residues long. Germline V lookup: CDR1 MNHEY, CDR2 SMNVEV (reference sequence). CDR3 sequence: CASSPRTSGSEKLFF. The CDR3 DNA is TGTGCCAGCAGTCCGAGAACTTCTGGTAGCGAAAAACTGTTTTTT.

Here the CDR3 reads CASSLGTGLGEKLFF. The CDR3 bases are TGTGCCAGCAGCCTGGGGACAGGGTTGGGTGAAAAACTGTTTTTT. The chain combines TRBV7-3 with TRBJ1-4, with 9 nucleotides matching TRBD1. J gave up 7 bases and V 5 bases, and 8 bases lay outside the gene matches. There are 15 residues in the CDR3. Germline V gene lookup returns CDR1 SGHTA and CDR2 FQGTGA. Full variable domain (outside the CDR3, taken from reference TRBV7-3 and TRBJ1-4): GAGVSQTPSNKVTEKGKYVELRCDPISGHTALYWYRQSLGQGPEFLIYFQGTGAADDSGLPNDRFFAVRPEGSVSTLKIQRTERGDSAVYLCASSLGTGLGEKLFFGSGTQLSVL.

This sequence joins TRBV5-1 and TRBJ1-4, with 8 bases matching TRBD1. From germline, CDR1 is SGHRS and CDR2 YFSETQ. J lost 8 bases, V lost 3 bases, and 9 bases had no gene match. The CDR3 runs to 15 residues. For the CDR3, the DNA is TGCGCCAGCAGCTCCGAGGACAGGGTTGGCGAAAAACTGTTTTTT. It is translated as CASSSEDRVGEKLFF.